The T cell receptor (beta chain) under discussion was sequenced for a study of beta chain features in type 1 diabetes. Study findings and constraints: Type 1 diabetes patients had moderately but significantly shorter TCRB CDR3s in all four CD4+ subsets.

This CDR3 spans 14 amino acids. After removal of 4 bases from V and 7 bases from J, the junction contained 5 bases not matched to a gene. Germline V gene data show CDR1 as SGHTS and CDR2 as YDEGEE. This clone was recorded a few times. Antigen specificity is unknown. The study reverse transcribed the entire isolated RNA, so it sequenced expressed TCRB transcripts. Measured with immunoSEQ multiplex PCR; TCRdb has only the in-frame clones, and not every one. Of hundreds of thousands of clones in the sample, roughly 9% were seen once. The sequence came from a young man with type 1 diabetes. V usage is TRBV5-8 and J usage is TRBJ1-2; 12 nucleotides align to TRBD1. Sequencing input: central memory CD4+ T cells from blood. CDR3 coding DNA: TGTGCCAGCAGCCCGGGACAGGGGGCCGCTGGCTACACCTTC. Translated, it gives CASSPGQGAAGYTF.